Listed below are T cell receptor beta chains from one sample, sequenced in a study of identical twins. From the 5' RACE reads, TCRdb called clonotypes with MiXCR, one entry per CDR3 protein. The repertoire includes about 700,000 distinct CDR3 sequences, over 5% of them detected once, and 1.5% to 2% sits in the top ten. The source material was naive T cells sorted from blood. These receptors were collected from a man younger than 35 in good health. Both conserved end residues are part of each CDR3. A D gene is named only where the DNA matches it firmly. Clone size, where shown, is once, few, many, or a class for clones that have expanded.

>TRBJ2-7|15|many|TRBD1|TRBV5-1
CASSFTQGGSVEQYF
TGCGCCAGCAGCTTTACACAGGGGGGAAGTGTCGAGCAGTACTTC
>TRBJ2-7|14|.|.|TRBV5-1
CASSLAGTSNEQYF
TGCGCCAGCAGCTTGGCCGGGACATCAAACGAGCAGTACTTC
>TRBJ2-6|17|few|.|TRBV10-3
CAISELGGTSGANVLTF
TGTGCCATCAGTGAGCTAGGGGGGACTTCTGGGGCCAACGTCCTGACTTTC
>TRBJ2-1|15|many|.|TRBV12-3/TRBV12-4
CASSAGQETYNEQFF
TGTGCCAGCAGTGCGGGACAAGAGACCTACAATGAGCAGTTCTTC
>TRBJ1-5|12|many|.|TRBV12-3/TRBV12-4
CASSPANQPQHF
TGTGCCAGCAGTCCCGCCAATCAGCCCCAGCATTTT
>TRBJ2-7|13|few|TRBD2|TRBV29-1
CSALTSGTYEQYF
TGCAGCGCCCTGACTAGCGGGACCTACGAGCAGTACTTC
>TRBJ1-1|13|many|.|TRBV29-1
CSVTGHGRAEAFF
TGCAGCGTGACGGGACACGGCAGGGCTGAAGCTTTCTTT
>TRBJ2-1|16|.|TRBD1|TRBV10-3
CAISENRGPSYNEQFF
TGTGCCATCAGTGAAAACAGGGGGCCTTCCTACAATGAGCAGTTCTTC
>TRBJ2-3|10|.|.|TRBV30
CAWSTDTQYF
TGTGCCTGGAGCACAGATACGCAGTATTTT
>TRBJ1-2|12|.|.|TRBV30
CACLEGRHGYTF
TGTGCCTGCCTCGAGGGGAGGCATGGCTACACCTTC
>TRBJ2-3|13|few|.|TRBV5-1
CASRNASWGTQYF
TGCGCCAGCCGGAACGCATCTTGGGGCACGCAGTATTTT